The next 30 T cell receptor beta chains were all read from a single sample in a study of blood T cells in healthy people across ages (dated by TCRdb to between 2014 and 2016). The library was prepared using 5' RACE. The sequencer listed for this sample is Illumina HiSeq 2500. A second PCR of about 7 to 12 cycles was run with a J-beta primer mix and a sample-barcoded 5' primer. The public sequencing data were trimmed at Q25 with fastp and processed into clonotypes with MiXCR by TCRdb, which kept only in-frame beta chains. Here each entry gathers all rows of one CDR3 protein and keeps the most common genes and DNA. The sample table contains about 930,000 distinct CDR3 sequences; only one count was recorded for 25% to 35% of them. Roughly 10% of the sample comes from the top ten. These records were also assigned to another study, of T cells of mothers and their children.

The sample comprised blood. The origin of the receptors is a woman in her 40s in good health.

Concerning this clonotype itself: The junction departs from germline at one end; a sequencing error may be responsible. The J gene is TRBJ1-5, the V gene TRBV15; D not certain. CDR3 length equals 14 residues. Germline V gene sequence: CDR1 LNHNV, CDR2 YYDKDF (reference sequence). The DNA of the CDR3 is TGTGCCGCCAGAATCGAAGGGAGCAATCAGCCCCAGCATTTT. Translation: CAARIEGSNQPQHF.

Comments on this clonotype: A single base separates this from a much larger clone, so it may be a read error. This chain uses TRBV28 with TRBJ2-7; D unclear. Trimming stripped 3 bases from V and 5 bases from J, with 14 bases between. In germline, CDR1 is MDHEN, CDR2 SYDVKM. CDR3 length equals 14 residues. The CDR3 loop reads CASSFSASLHEQYF. CDR3 DNA sequence: TGTGCCAGCAGTTTCTCCGCATCCCTACACGAGCAGTACTTC.

In the case of this clonotype: Since a much larger clone is just one base distant, this may be a read error. This chain links TRBV28 with TRBJ2-7; D tentatively reads TRBD1 or TRBD2 (6 bases each). This CDR3 has 16 amino acids. CDR1 and CDR2 (germline): MDHEN, SYDVKM. With 4 bases removed from V and 4 bases from J, the gap between germline ends came to 20 bases. CDR3 amino acids: CASSSSEGGLGYEQYF. CDR3 DNA sequence: TGTGCCAGCAGTTCATCCGAGGGGGGCCTGGGATACGAGCAGTACTTC.

This clonotype was detected many times. The chain combines TRBV10-3 with TRBJ2-3; D is possibly TRBD1 (6 bases). CDR3 length: 14 residues. V lost 7 bases, J lost 5 bases, and 16 bases lay in between. The germline gives CDR1 ENHRY, CDR2 SYGVKD. Here the CDR3 reads CAIMGTITGDTQYF. CDR3 bases: TGTGCCATCATGGGGACAATAACGGGAGATACGCAGTATTTT.

This clonotype was picked up one time. This may be a read error, as it is one base from a much larger clone. The chain is built from TRBV20-1 and TRBJ2-5; 9 nucleotides match TRBD1. The CDR3 sequence is 14 residues long. CDR1 and CDR2 (germline): DFQATT, SNEGSKA (reference sequence). CDR3 bases: TGCGGTGCGGGGACAGGGCAGTTGGGAGAGACCCAGTACTTC. This sequence encodes CGAGTGQLGETQYF.

This clonotype was observed once. V usage is TRBV15 and J usage is TRBJ2-1; D call uncertain. Between the trimmed V and J ends, which lost 3 bases and 13 bases, there was a span of 13 bases. Germline V lookup: CDR1 LNHNV, CDR2 YYDKDF (reference sequence). The CDR3 has 12 amino acids. CDR3 DNA: TGTGCCACCAGCAGCACATTTGAGACTCAGTTCTTC. This sequence encodes CATSSTFETQFF.

With regard to this clonotype: A much larger clone is a single base away; this may be a read error. This chain links TRBV24-1 with TRBJ2-5, with TRBD2 matching 9 bases. The J segment lost 11 bases and the V segment lost 1 base, leaving 10 bases of the junction unmatched. The CDR3 length is 15 residues. Germline lookup yields CDR1 KGHDR and CDR2 SFDVKD. This CDR3 is CATSDFGTSPNEQYF. CDR3 nucleotide sequence: TGTGCCACCAGTGATTTCGGGACTAGCCCCAATGAGCAGTACTTC.

This clonotype was observed at least ten times. V usage is TRBV7-2 and J usage is TRBJ2-7; a possible D gene is TRBD1 (5 bases). The germline V gene has CDR1 SGHTA and CDR2 FQGNSA. V was pared by 1 base and J by 2 bases, with 12 bases between. The CDR3 sequence is 15 residues long. The CDR3 DNA reads as TGTGCCAGCAGCTTAGGGCCAGGGTCCCCCTACGAGCAGTACTTC. Translating it yields CASSLGPGSPYEQYF.

This sequence joins TRBV24-1 and TRBJ2-5, with 8 nucleotides matching TRBD1. Germline assignment: CDR1 KGHDR and CDR2 SFDVKD. V shed 10 bases and J 4 bases; nucleotides not matched to a gene: 7. The CDR3 extends over 13 amino acids. The CDR3 bases are TGTGCCACAATATGGGACAGGCGAGAGACCCAGTACTTC. Its protein is CATIWDRRETQYF.

This clonotype was detected a few times. V is TRBV4-2 and J is TRBJ2-1; no clear D gene. With 3 bases removed from V and 3 bases from J, the gap between germline ends came to 18 bases. CDR3 length: 17 residues. The V gene's germline CDR1 is LGHNA and CDR2 YNFKEQ. The CDR3 DNA reads TGTGCCAGCAGCCATGGCCCCCCTACGACCCACTACAATGAGCAGTTCTTC. Amino acids: CASSHGPPTTHYNEQFF.

This clonotype was detected a few times. The V gene is TRBV28, the J gene TRBJ2-3, with 8 nucleotides matching TRBD1. The length of the CDR3 is 15 residues. The junction had 7 bases not matched to a gene; V was cut back by 7 bases and J by 1 base. Germline V CDR1 and CDR2: MDHEN, SYDVKM. In DNA, the CDR3 is TGTGCCAGCAACATGCCGGGACAGGGCACAGATACGCAGTATTTT. Translating it yields CASNMPGQGTDTQYF. Full variable domain (rest looked up from reference TRBV28 and TRBJ2-3): DVKVTQSSRYLVKRTGEKVFLECVQDMDHENMFWYRQDPGLGLRLIYFSYDVKMKEKGDIPEGYSVSREKKERFSLILESASTNQTSMYLCASNMPGQGTDTQYFGPGTRLTVL.

V gene TRBV7-9 combines with J gene TRBJ2-3; no reliable D call. Germline CDR1 and CDR2: SEHNR and FQNEAQ (reference sequence). V was shortened by 5 bases and J by 2 bases, with 14 bases between the two germline ends. The CDR3 contains 15 residues. The CDR3 nucleotides are TGTGCCAGCAGCCGCAGTGGCGAAACCACAGATACGCAGTATTTT. It yields the protein CASSRSGETTDTQYF. The entire variable domain, with the rest obtained from reference TRBV7-9 and TRBJ2-3, is as follows: DTGVSQNPRHKITKRGQNVTFRCDPISEHNRLYWYRQTLGQGPEFLTYFQNEAQLEKSRLLSDRFSAERPKGSFSTLEIQRTEQGDSAMYLCASSRSGETTDTQYFGPGTRLTVL.

This rearrangement joins TRBV12-3 or TRBV12-4 to TRBJ2-3, with D tentatively TRBD1 (5 bases). With 3 bases removed from V and 2 bases from J, the gap between germline ends came to 15 bases. This CDR3 comprises 16 residues. The CDR3 sequence is CASSFGSGRNTDTQYF. The CDR3 region has the DNA TGTGCCAGCAGTTTTGGGTCAGGGCGGAACACAGATACGCAGTATTTT.

The CDR3 coding sequence is TGTGCCAGCAGCTTAGTCGGACAGGGAGTTAACGCAGATACGCAGTATTTT. It codes for CASSLVGQGVNADTQYF. The V and J genes are TRBV7-9 and TRBJ2-3, with 8 nucleotides matching TRBD1. The CDR3 extends over 17 amino acids. Germline values: CDR1 SEHNR, CDR2 FQNEAQ (reference sequence). The V segment lost 1 base and the J segment 4 bases; nucleotides outside the gene matches: 10.

This clonotype was recorded at least ten times. CDR3 sequence: CASSPPSRTGVRETQYF. In DNA form, the CDR3 reads TGTGCCAGCAGCCCCCCCTCTCGGACAGGGGTGAGAGAGACCCAGTACTTC. The rearrangement links TRBV11-2 to TRBJ2-5; TRBD1 matches 9 bases. The CDR3 is 17 amino acids. CDR1 and CDR2 from the germline V gene are SGHAT and FQNNGV. The J segment lost 4 bases and the V segment lost 5 bases, leaving 14 bases of the junction unmatched.

To note about this clonotype: This clone may be a read error of a much larger clone one base away. The rearrangement uses TRBV7-2 and TRBJ2-1; the D gene is possibly TRBD1 (5 bases). Trimming removed 1 base from V and 8 bases from J, with 15 bases in between. This CDR3 is built from 15 residues. The germline gives CDR1 SGHTA, CDR2 FQGNSA. The CDR3 DNA sequence: TGTGCCAGCAGCTTAGACCCTCTAATAGGGGATGAGCAGTTCTTC. Its translation is CASSLDPLIGDEQFF.

The sample holds many counts of this clonotype. This chain joins TRBV7-2 and TRBJ1-1; TRBD1 matches at 10 bases. Germline CDR1 and CDR2: SGHTA and FQGNSA. Germline trimming cut 2 bases from V and 1 base from J; bases unmatched to any gene: 7. CDR3 length: 17 amino acids. CDR3 amino acids: CASSLMTGGAKNTEAFF. The CDR3 DNA reads as TGTGCCAGCAGCTTAATGACAGGGGGCGCAAAGAACACTGAAGCTTTCTTT. The whole variable domain, filled in from reference TRBV7-2 and TRBJ1-1, reads GAGVSQSPSNKVTEKGKDVELRCDPISGHTALYWYRQSLGQGLEFLIYFQGNSAPDKSGLPSDRFSAERTGGSVSTLTIQRTQQEDSAVYLCASSLMTGGAKNTEAFFGQGTRLTVV.

This clonotype has a handful of counts. The CDR3: CASSFLGGNHQETQYF. DNA for the CDR3: TGTGCCAGCAGCTTCCTTGGCGGAAACCACCAAGAGACCCAGTACTTC. V usage is TRBV5-6 and J usage is TRBJ2-7, with D unclear. The better agreement between TRBJ2-5 and the DNA end casts doubt on the J call. This CDR3 contains 16 residues. Germline loops: CDR1 SGHDT, CDR2 YYEEEE.

With regard to this clonotype: A much bigger clone sits one base away, suggesting this may be a read error. The rearrangement uses TRBV29-1 and TRBJ2-7; 11 bases fit TRBD1. Germline loops: CDR1 SQVTM, CDR2 ANQGSEA. The CDR3 is made up of 13 amino acids. Written as DNA, the CDR3 is TGCAACGTGATCGGGACAGGGGGCTACGAGCAGTACTTC. This sequence encodes CNVIGTGGYEQYF.

This clonotype came up a few times. The rearrangement uses TRBV7-8 and TRBJ2-1, with D tentatively TRBD1 or TRBD2 (6 bases each). This CDR3 comprises 16 residues. Trimming shortened V by 5 bases and J by 6 bases, and 20 bases separated the two germline ends. Per germline, CDR1 SGHVS and CDR2 FQNEAQ. The CDR3 protein is CASSDKWGASLNEQFF. The CDR3 coding sequence is TGTGCCAGCAGCGATAAATGGGGGGCCTCCCTCAATGAGCAGTTCTTC.

This rearrangement joins TRBV24-1 to TRBJ2-3, with TRBD1 matching over 9 bases. The trim removed 12 bases at V and 3 bases at J, leaving 6 bases unmatched. Per the germline V gene, CDR1 is KGHDR and CDR2 is SFDVKD. The CDR3 runs to 13 residues. The DNA for the CDR3 is TGTGCCTCCTGTGGACAGGGGACAGATACGCAGTATTTT. Translating gives CASCGQGTDTQYF.

The chain links TRBV6-5 to TRBJ1-1, with D uncertain. V lost 6 bases and J lost 0, with 8 bases in between. Germline CDR1 reads MNHEY; CDR2 reads SVGAGI. CDR3 length: 13 amino acids. The CDR3 nucleotides read TGTGCCAGCAGACCGCCCCTGAACACTGAAGCTTTCTTT. It codes for CASRPPLNTEAFF.

With respect to this clonotype: A read error may be the cause here, since a much bigger clone is one base away. The J gene is TRBJ2-1, the V gene TRBV7-9; 7 bases line up with TRBD2. This CDR3 is built from 14 residues. Germline V gene data show CDR1 as SEHNR and CDR2 as FQNEAQ (reference sequence). In nucleotides, the CDR3 is TGTGCCGGCAGCTTAGGGGCACTAGCGAATGAGCAGTTCTTC. This encodes CAGSLGALANEQFF.

The chain is built from TRBV12-3 or TRBV12-4 and TRBJ2-3; a weak D match, TRBD1 (7 bases). There are 17 residues in the CDR3. V lost 6 bases to trimming and J lost 1 base, with 20 bases between them. The CDR3 DNA reads as TGTGCCAGCAGCCGACTCTCGACAGGGACTGGCACAGATACGCAGTATTTT. Translated: CASSRLSTGTGTDTQYF.

This clonotype was observed at least ten times. This sequence joins TRBV20-1 and TRBJ2-7; TRBD2 matches at 7 bases. Germline V lookup: CDR1 DFQATT, CDR2 SNEGSKA (reference sequence). V lost 3 bases, J lost 0 bases, and 5 bases stayed unmatched. The CDR3 has 14 amino acids. CDR3 region: CSASGGLSSYEQYF. The CDR3 DNA is TGCAGTGCTAGCGGGGGACTAAGCTCCTACGAGCAGTACTTC.

Concerning this clonotype itself: A read error may explain this, as a much larger clone is one base away. The V gene is TRBV2, the J gene TRBJ2-1; 7 nucleotides agree with TRBD2. The CDR3 extends over 11 amino acids. Germline trimming cut 5 bases from V and 12 bases from J; bases unmatched to any gene: 4. Germline CDR1 is SNHLY and CDR2 is FYNNEI. Here the CDR3 reads CASSMSSGQFF. The DNA for the CDR3 is TGTGCCAGCAGTATGTCTAGCGGGCAGTTCTTC.

This clonotype was found many times. This chain joins TRBV7-2 and TRBJ2-5; no clear D. This CDR3 is 14 amino acids long. V was pared by 1 base and J by 5 bases, with 11 bases between. Germline V gene sequence: CDR1 SGHTA, CDR2 FQGNSA. The CDR3: CASSLGARVETQYF. Written as DNA, the CDR3 is TGTGCCAGCAGCTTAGGGGCACGGGTTGAGACCCAGTACTTC. Complete variable domain (other parts from reference TRBV7-2 and TRBJ2-5): GAGVSQSPSNKVTEKGKDVELRCDPISGHTALYWYRQSLGQGLEFLIYFQGNSAPDKSGLPSDRFSAERTGGSVSTLTIQRTQQEDSAVYLCASSLGARVETQYFGPGTRLLVL.

In this sample, this clonotype turned up many times. A junction end diverges from the germline sequence, so it may reflect a read error. V and J are TRBV3-1 and TRBJ2-7; a weak D match, TRBD2 (5 bases). The CDR3 covers 14 residues. Germline V CDR1 and CDR2: LGHDT, YNNKEL (reference sequence). CDR3 sequence reads: CASSHGPSSHEQYF. The DNA for the CDR3 is TGTGCCAGCAGCCACGGACCTAGCTCCCACGAGCAGTACTTC.

The chain is built from TRBV4-2 and TRBJ2-3; weak D call: TRBD2 (6 bases). Germline lookup yields CDR1 LGHNA and CDR2 YNFKEQ. This CDR3 region has 17 residues. Trimming took off 0 bases at V and 0 bases at J, with 13 bases between the two ends. Here the CDR3 reads CASSQDHAGSSTDTQYF. CDR3 coding DNA: TGTGCCAGCAGCCAAGACCATGCGGGATCTAGCACAGATACGCAGTATTTT.

This sequence joins TRBV7-9 and TRBJ1-6; D call uncertain. Per germline, CDR1 SEHNR and CDR2 FQNEAQ (reference sequence). The CDR3 is 14 residues long. V was cut by 1 base and J by 6 bases, with 7 bases left in between. In DNA, the CDR3 is TGTGCCAGCAGCTTAGGGTTTGGTAATTCACCCCTCCACTTT. Its translation is CASSLGFGNSPLHF.